By proportion, the clone carrying this T cell receptor beta chain is medium-sized. TCRdb recomputed clones from the PCR reads via MiXCR. Altogether some 19,000 clones are present, roughly 25% being singletons, with the ten largest covering around 3.3%. These data originate in a study of metastatic and nonmetastatic thyroid tumors. All patients were untreated before thyroid surgery. Sequenced material: blood. This TCR was recovered from a male donor with papillary thyroid cancer or a benign thyroid nodule (not recorded which). Some clones in this sample may be carry-over from other donors' samples.

The CDR3 sequence is CAISQQGANTEAFF. CDR3 sequence (DNA): TGTGCCATCAGCCAACAGGGGGCGAACACTGAAGCTTTCTTT. The chain recombines TRBV10-3 with TRBJ1-1; 9 nucleotides align to TRBD1. The ends lost 6 bases at V and 1 base at J; junction bases unmatched: 3. CDR3 length: 14 amino acids. Germline CDR1 is ENHRY and CDR2 is SYGVKD.